This T cell receptor (beta chain) derives from a study of blood T cell repertoires in COVID-19 (dated by TCRdb to the early 2020s). Study-wide context: Samples covering the acute and convalescent phases of COVID-19 were provided by collaborators in the United States, Italy and Spain. The repertoires were made available in a free public database intended to serve as a resource for research on the immune response to SARS-CoV-2. Samples were obtained from the ongoing ImmuneRACE study (first 160 participants) and from over 1,000 subjects provided by 6 global collaborators. Where available, HLA class I and class II types were taken from metadata supplied by the sample provider and were not determined by assay-based typing. Subjects who had been exposed to COVID-19, were actively infected with it, or had recovered from it provided the deeply sampled blood TCRbeta repertoires that made up the dataset. The sample metadata nearly always contained a de-identified subject ID, COVID-19 status, age in years and sex. The material from the prospective study consisted of cDNA or gDNA derived from T cells, B-cell-depleted T cells, or PBMCs. Study-level results and caveats: The quantity of clinical and demographic metadata differed by source and by participant and was supplied without curation.

The collaborating institutions used their own protocols to collect whole blood in K2EDTA tubes. Collaborator samples were shipped for TCRbeta analysis as frozen whole blood, isolated PBMCs, or DNA extracted from either sample type. According to the germline V gene, CDR1 reads SGHRS and CDR2 reads YFSETQ. Including the terminal cysteine and phenylalanine, the CDR3 comprises 14 residues. The CDR3 DNA has 42 bases and is translated from base 1. Clipping removes 0 bases from V and 2 bases from J, with 2 as the unmatched junction base count. The table lists this clone with a count of one. No antigen is known for it. No base qualities exist here, and no much larger clone lies one base off it. Different DNA sequences within this sample yield the same CDR3. The immunoSEQ Assay, a bias-controlled multiplex PCR, was used to amplify TCRbeta CDR3 regions from genomic DNA. As for the original processing: The number of nucleated cells in each sample was estimated by amplification of reference gene primers within the assay. To quantify the absolute abundance of each unique TCRbeta CDR3 rearrangement, sequence reads were collapsed and filtered. For each sample, productive Simpson clonality was calculated as the square root of Simpson's diversity index across productive rearrangements. TCRdb took over this immuneACCESS table, retaining in-frame rearrangements with V and J assigned. Such tables are incomplete; in checked studies, under half of the missing clones stem from an unresolved V gene, and the remainder is unexplained. For V, J and clone size, that table is used; D and trimming come from the DNA. This sample has 400,000 to 500,000 clones in its table, and roughly 90% of those were observed once. Under 1.5% of the sample is held by the ten biggest clonotypes.

The V gene is TRBV5-1 and the J gene is TRBJ2-7; TRBD1 lines up with 7 middle nucleotides. The sequencing sample was made of peripheral blood. The TCR comes from a woman aged 25-40 years with active or convalescent COVID-19. In nucleotides, the sequence is TGCGCCAGCAGCTTGGTAGGGGGCGCCTACGAGCAGTACTTC. It translates as CASSLVGGAYEQYF.